Listed below are T cell receptor beta chains from one sample, sequenced in a study of blood T cell repertoires in COVID-19. Clones were sequenced by immunoSEQ multiplex PCR, and TCRdb holds only the in-frame ones, with some missing. This sample has 200,000 or so clones, with over 70% found just once. Sequencing was done on a sample of peripheral blood. Receptor source: a woman in her 70s with acute or convalescent COVID-19. The conserved cysteine and the conserved F or W are not part of the CDR3 here. Fields, in order: D gene, J gene, clone size, V gene, CDR3 protein. The D gene is left open where the match is weak. Size tells how often a clone was seen (once, few, many) or the class of an expanded clone, and some rows leave it out.

D gene: TRBD1; J gene: TRBJ2-7; clone size: NA; V gene: TRBV7-7; CDR3 protein: ASSRKHRGLTPLYEQY
D gene: TRBD1; J gene: TRBJ2-2; clone size: NA; V gene: TRBV27; CDR3 protein: ASSRGTGRTGELF
D gene: NA; J gene: TRBJ1-5; clone size: NA; V gene: TRBV25-1; CDR3 protein: ASSEYGSQPQH
D gene: TRBD1; J gene: TRBJ1-2; clone size: few; V gene: TRBV7-9; CDR3 protein: ASSLGQGDSYGYT
D gene: TRBD2; J gene: TRBJ2-3; clone size: NA; V gene: TRBV7-2; CDR3 protein: ASSLLGRGTQY
D gene: NA; J gene: TRBJ1-6; clone size: NA; V gene: TRBV18; CDR3 protein: ASSPGASNSPLH
D gene: NA; J gene: TRBJ1-1; clone size: NA; V gene: TRBV6-1; CDR3 protein: ASSESGGNTEAF
D gene: NA; J gene: TRBJ2-2; clone size: few; V gene: TRBV25-1; CDR3 protein: ASREQGSGGELF
D gene: NA; J gene: TRBJ2-5; clone size: NA; V gene: TRBV3-1/TRBV3-2; CDR3 protein: ASSQVRGETQY
D gene: TRBD1; J gene: TRBJ1-1; clone size: NA; V gene: TRBV29-1; CDR3 protein: SVNAGGFTEAF
D gene: TRBD1; J gene: TRBJ1-5; clone size: NA; V gene: TRBV2; CDR3 protein: ASHPGGNQPQH
D gene: NA; J gene: TRBJ2-2; clone size: once; V gene: TRBV2; CDR3 protein: ASGGTTNTGELF
D gene: TRBD1; J gene: TRBJ1-5; clone size: few; V gene: TRBV4-1; CDR3 protein: ASSQDLAGGRQPQH
D gene: TRBD1; J gene: TRBJ2-3; clone size: NA; V gene: TRBV5-5; CDR3 protein: ASSLAGQGDTQY
D gene: NA; J gene: TRBJ1-2; clone size: once; V gene: TRBV10-1; CDR3 protein: ASSEGSGYGYT
D gene: TRBD1; J gene: TRBJ1-4; clone size: NA; V gene: TRBV7-2; CDR3 protein: ASSPAPEGAGRKLF
D gene: NA; J gene: TRBJ1-4; clone size: few; V gene: TRBV5-1; CDR3 protein: ASTGGKGNEKLF
D gene: TRBD1; J gene: TRBJ2-2; clone size: NA; V gene: TRBV10-3; CDR3 protein: ATQWGQGATGELF
D gene: NA; J gene: TRBJ1-2; clone size: few; V gene: TRBV28; CDR3 protein: ASSRREGSGYT
D gene: TRBD1; J gene: TRBJ1-3; clone size: few; V gene: TRBV2; CDR3 protein: ASSEEGAISGNTIY
D gene: NA; J gene: TRBJ2-2; clone size: NA; V gene: TRBV7-9; CDR3 protein: ASSLSESGELF